The 15 T cell receptor beta chains in this list originate from one sample, sequenced in a study of T cells in Graves' hyperthyroidism and ophthalmopathy. RNA transcripts were the template for amplifying TCR beta CDR3 regions. Initially, a first-round RT-PCR of the TCR CDR3 employed the HTBI primer set. TCRdb redid the calling of the multiplex PCR reads with MiXCR, one entry per CDR3 protein. Of about 420,000 distinct CDR3 sequences listed, about 13% are singletons. The specimen was blood. These receptors were taken from a woman in her late teens or twenties with Graves' hyperthyroidism.

The chain links TRBV27 to TRBJ1-5; no clear D. Trimming stripped 6 bases from V and 2 bases from J, with 11 bases between. Germline CDR1 is MNHEY and CDR2 is SMNVEV (reference sequence). The CDR3 length is 14 residues. The CDR3 is CASRSGVGNQPQHF. The CDR3 bases are TGTGCCAGCAGGTCAGGTGTTGGCAATCAGCCCCAGCATTTT.

V is TRBV10-3 and J is TRBJ2-6; 12 bases line up with TRBD2. Germline-derived CDR1 and CDR2 are ENHRY and SYGVKD. V dropped 3 bases and J dropped 0; count of bases not matched to a gene: 3. The CDR3 sequence is 18 residues long. The CDR3 loop reads CAISEGLAGSSGANVLTF. CDR3 in DNA: TGTGCCATCAGTGAAGGACTAGCGGGAAGCTCTGGGGCCAACGTCCTGACTTTC.

Ten or more counts support this clonotype. V is TRBV12-3 or TRBV12-4 and J is TRBJ1-6; 10 bases agree with TRBD1. V shed 4 bases and J 14 bases; nucleotides not matched to a gene: 8. This CDR3 region has 14 residues. The CDR3: CASSSGQGIGALHF. The CDR3, as DNA: TGTGCCAGCAGTTCGGGACAGGGGATCGGGGCCCTCCACTTT.

The chain carries TRBV19 and TRBJ1-3; no firm D call. The germline V gene has CDR1 LNHDA and CDR2 SQIVND (reference sequence). Trimming pared 7 bases from V and 1 base from J, leaving 14 bases between. The length of the CDR3 is 15 residues. In nucleotides, the CDR3 is TGTGCCAGTAACTCGGAAGGGAGGTCTGGAAACACCATATATTTT. It yields the protein CASNSEGRSGNTIYF. Combining the CDR3 with reference TRBV19 and TRBJ1-3 gives the whole variable domain DGGITQSPKYLFRKEGQNVTLSCEQNLNHDAMYWYRQDPGQGLRLIYYSQIVNDFQKGDIAEGYSVSREKKESFPLTVTSAQKNPTAFYLCASNSEGRSGNTIYFGEGSWLTVV.

This clonotype has ten or more counts. The chain joins TRBV12-3 or TRBV12-4 to TRBJ2-1, with 7 positions matching TRBD2. CDR3 length: 16 amino acids. V shed 0 bases and J 6 bases; nucleotides not matched to a gene: 8. In DNA, the CDR3 is TGTGCCAGCAGTTTAGCTTCCAGACTAGCTAGCAATGAGCAGTTCTTC. Its protein product is CASSLASRLASNEQFF.

This clonotype was recorded at least ten times. Here the CDR3 DNA reads TGTGCCAGCAGTCAATCGGGATGGGACAGGGGCTACGAGCAGTACTTC. It is translated as CASSQSGWDRGYEQYF. The chain uses TRBV6-5 and TRBJ2-7; 10 nucleotides line up with TRBD1. Trimming at V came to 5 bases and at J to 3 bases, leaving 10 bases not matched to a gene. Looked up from germline, CDR1 is MNHEY and CDR2 is SVGAGI. The CDR3 is 16 amino acids.

CDR3 in amino acids: CATSFTMATEAFF. The DNA of the CDR3 is TGTGCCACCAGCTTCACCATGGCCACTGAAGCTTTCTTT. The rearrangement uses TRBV15 and TRBJ1-1; D uncertain. Germline CDR1 and CDR2: LNHNV and YYDKDF (reference sequence). This CDR3 has 13 residues. Trimming shortened V by 5 bases and J by 4 bases, and 11 bases separated the two germline ends. Complete variable domain (other parts from reference TRBV15 and TRBJ1-1): DAMVIQNPRYQVTQFGKPVTLSCSQTLNHNVMYWYQQKSSQAPKLLFHYYDKDFNNEADTPDNFQSRRPNTSFCFLDIRSPGLGDTAMYLCATSFTMATEAFFGQGTRLTVV.

This clonotype occurred many times. V gene TRBV12-3 or TRBV12-4 combines with J gene TRBJ2-7; D gene uncertain. With 1 base removed from V and 0 bases from J, the gap between germline ends came to 7 bases. The CDR3 spans 14 residues. CDR3 in amino acids: CASSLGVGSYEQYF. The CDR3 DNA follows: TGTGCCAGCAGTTTAGGAGTGGGCTCCTACGAGCAGTACTTC.

This clonotype occurred many times. The CDR3 spells CASSLPGQGSYEQYF. In DNA form, the CDR3 reads TGTGCCAGCAGTTTACCGGGACAGGGCTCCTACGAGCAGTACTTC. The chain recombines TRBV2 with TRBJ2-7, with TRBD1 matching 9 bases. In germline, CDR1 is SNHLY, CDR2 FYNNEI. This CDR3 has 15 amino acids. Germline trimming cut 5 bases from V and 0 bases from J; bases unmatched to any gene: 5.

This chain uses TRBV15 with TRBJ2-1, with 11 nucleotides matching TRBD1. J was trimmed by 3 bases and V by 2 bases; bases with no gene match: 6. Germline-derived CDR1 and CDR2 are LNHNV and YYDKDF (reference sequence). This CDR3 spans 17 amino acids. Here the CDR3 reads CATSRISGTGGYNEQFF. The CDR3 coding sequence is TGTGCCACCAGCAGAATATCCGGGACAGGGGGCTACAATGAGCAGTTCTTC.

This clonotype was detected ten times or more. This chain uses TRBV2 with TRBJ2-7; tentative D call: TRBD1 (6 bases). Germline V CDR1 and CDR2: SNHLY, FYNNEI. This CDR3 comprises 15 residues. Trimming removed 8 bases from V and 0 bases from J, with 17 bases in between. The CDR3 bases are TGTGCCAGCCGATTGGGGGCTGGGAGCTCCTACGAGCAGTACTTC. Its translation is CASRLGAGSSYEQYF. The entire variable domain, with the rest obtained from reference TRBV2 and TRBJ2-7, is as follows: EPEVTQTPSHQVTQMGQEVILRCVPISNHLYFYWYRQILGQKVEFLVSFYNNEISEKSEIFDDQFSVERPDGSNFTLKIRSTKLEDSAMYFCASRLGAGSSYEQYFGPGTRLTVT.

The chain carries TRBV18 and TRBJ2-1; D may be TRBD1 (6 bases). The CDR3 has 14 residues. In germline, CDR1 is KGHSH, CDR2 LQKENI. V lost 1 base and J lost 6, with 10 bases in between. The CDR3 is CASSPLAGANEQFF. CDR3 bases: TGTGCCAGCTCACCACTTGCAGGGGCCAATGAGCAGTTCTTC. Full variable domain (missing parts from reference TRBV18 and TRBJ2-1): NAGVMQNPRHLVRRRGQEARLRCSPMKGHSHVYWYRQLPEEGLKFMVYLQKENIIDESGMPKERFSAEFPKEGPSILRIQQVVRGDSAAYFCASSPLAGANEQFFGPGTRLTVL.

The chain carries TRBV6-2 or TRBV6-3 and TRBJ1-2; 8 nucleotides match TRBD1. The CDR3 is 13 residues long. Trimming at V came to 2 bases and at J to 9 bases, leaving 5 bases not matched to a gene. Germline V lookup: CDR1 MNHEY, CDR2 SVGEGT. The CDR3 region is CASSYDRGDSYTF. The DNA for the CDR3 is TGTGCCAGCAGTTACGACAGGGGAGATAGCTACACCTTC.

This clonotype was picked up a small number of times. The chain employs TRBV19 and TRBJ1-2; perhaps TRBD1 as D (5 bases). CDR3 size: 15 residues. Looked up from germline, CDR1 is LNHDA and CDR2 is SQIVND (reference sequence). The V end lost 4 bases, the J end lost 4 bases, and 16 bases lay between the germline ends. The CDR3 DNA sequence: TGTGCCAGTAGTAGAGGGTTGGGGACCCGCTATGGCTACACCTTC. Translation: CASSRGLGTRYGYTF.

The chain recombines TRBV18 with TRBJ1-4, with 7 bases aligning to TRBD1. Germline V gene lookup returns CDR1 KGHSH and CDR2 LQKENI. The CDR3 is made up of 17 amino acids. J lost 10 bases, V lost 2 bases, and 16 bases had no gene match. The CDR3 here is CASSPGVGEGAGGKLFF. CDR3 sequence (DNA): TGTGCCAGCTCACCAGGAGTGGGAGAGGGGGCTGGAGGAAAACTGTTTTTT.